The rows below give T cell receptor beta chains drawn from one sample of a study of blood T cell repertoires in COVID-19. Libraries were prepared by immunoSEQ multiplex PCR; TCRdb keeps only in-frame clonotypes and omits some of them. Of roughly 200,000 clones listed, 65% to 90% were seen once; the top ten hold roughly 4%. Sequencing was done on a sample of PBMCs or T cells enriched from blood (not recorded which). The source is a young woman who had been exposed to COVID-19. Both conserved end residues are part of each CDR3. The D gene is left open where the match is weak. Clone size is stated in some rows and not others, as once, few, many or a class when expanded.

>TRBV7-3|-|TRBJ2-1|-
CASSQGLTPISYNEQFF
TGTGCCAGCAGCCAGGGCCTGACTCCAATCTCCTACAATGAGCAGTTCTTC
>TRBV11-2|-|TRBJ2-2|TRBD2
CASSPGLAPGELFF
TGTGCCAGCAGCCCGGGACTAGCCCCCGGGGAGCTGTTTTTT
>TRBV7-3|few|TRBJ1-6|TRBD1
CASSATGNNSPLHF
TGTGCCAGCAGCGCGACAGGGAATAATTCACCCCTCCACTTT
>TRBV3-1/TRBV3-2|-|TRBJ1-4|-
CASSHNAQLFF
TGTGCCAGCAGCCATAATGCGCAACTGTTTTTT
>TRBV9|few|TRBJ1-5|-
CASSVGTDNQPQHF
TGTGCCAGCAGCGTAGGTACAGACAATCAGCCCCAGCATTTT
>TRBV9|-|TRBJ2-4|-
CASSPWDTNKNIQYF
TGTGCCAGCAGCCCGTGGGACACGAACAAAAACATTCAGTACTTC
>TRBV27|-|TRBJ2-1|TRBD1
CASRGDRAGNEQFF
TGTGCCAGCAGGGGGGACAGGGCCGGCAATGAGCAGTTCTTC
>TRBV5-1|-|TRBJ1-1|-
CASSIRVNTEAFF
TGCGCCAGCAGCATCAGGGTGAACACTGAAGCTTTCTTT
>TRBV6-5|-|TRBJ1-5|-
CASSYDSRSNQPQHF
TGTGCCAGCAGTTACGACAGCCGAAGCAATCAGCCCCAGCATTTT
>TRBV11-2|-|TRBJ1-6|-
CASSFRFNSPLHF
TGTGCCAGCAGCTTCCGGTTCAATTCACCCCTCCACTTT
>TRBV2|-|TRBJ2-5|TRBD1
CASADRGETQYF
TGTGCCAGCGCCGACAGGGGAGAGACCCAGTACTTC
>TRBV2|-|TRBJ1-5|TRBD1
CASSEMSGGDNQPQHF
TGTGCCAGCAGTGAAATGTCAGGGGGAGACAATCAGCCCCAGCATTTT
>TRBV27|-|TRBJ1-6|-
CASRTTGNSSPLHF
TGTGCCAGCAGAACAACAGGGAATTCTTCACCCCTCCACTTT
>TRBV11-1|-|TRBJ1-1|-
CASSPSTGLNTEAFF
TGTGCCAGCAGCCCCTCGACAGGTCTGAACACTGAAGCTTTCTTT
>TRBV3-1/TRBV3-2|-|TRBJ2-3|TRBD2
CASSPTSGASDTQYF
TGTGCCAGCAGCCCGACTAGCGGGGCATCAGATACGCAGTATTTT
>TRBV27|-|TRBJ1-1|-
CASSSRMNTEAFF
TGTGCCAGCAGTTCGAGGATGAACACTGAAGCTTTCTTT
>TRBV11-2|-|TRBJ1-1|TRBD1
CASSWTGYTEAFF
TGTGCCAGCAGCTGGACAGGCTACACTGAAGCTTTCTTT
>TRBV7-8|-|TRBJ1-5|TRBD1
CASSLELPGTGRNQPQHF
TGTGCCAGCAGCTTAGAGCTGCCCGGGACAGGACGCAATCAGCCCCAGCATTTT
>TRBV6-5|-|TRBJ1-5|-
CASSYSEGGQPQHF
TGTGCCAGCAGTTACTCGGAGGGAGGGCAGCCCCAGCATTTT
>TRBV7-2|-|TRBJ1-5|-
CASSPEGGNPGQPQHF
TGTGCCAGCAGCCCCGAAGGGGGAAATCCGGGCCAGCCCCAGCATTTT
>TRBV30|-|TRBJ1-2|TRBD1
CAWSSRDSSTGGYTF
TGTGCCTGGAGTAGCCGGGACAGCTCCACAGGAGGCTACACCTTC
>TRBV11-1|-|TRBJ2-5|-
CASSLTGGIQETQYF
TGTGCCAGCAGCTTAACGGGGGGCATCCAAGAGACCCAGTACTTC
>TRBV15|once|TRBJ2-2|TRBD1
CATGGLNRGIWTGELFF
TGTGCCACAGGAGGGCTAAACAGGGGGATCTGGACCGGGGAGCTGTTTTTT
>TRBV27|-|TRBJ2-7|TRBD1
CASSLRPPGQGIGVYEQYF
TGTGCCAGCAGTTTAAGACCCCCAGGACAGGGAATTGGTGTCTACGAGCAGTACTTC